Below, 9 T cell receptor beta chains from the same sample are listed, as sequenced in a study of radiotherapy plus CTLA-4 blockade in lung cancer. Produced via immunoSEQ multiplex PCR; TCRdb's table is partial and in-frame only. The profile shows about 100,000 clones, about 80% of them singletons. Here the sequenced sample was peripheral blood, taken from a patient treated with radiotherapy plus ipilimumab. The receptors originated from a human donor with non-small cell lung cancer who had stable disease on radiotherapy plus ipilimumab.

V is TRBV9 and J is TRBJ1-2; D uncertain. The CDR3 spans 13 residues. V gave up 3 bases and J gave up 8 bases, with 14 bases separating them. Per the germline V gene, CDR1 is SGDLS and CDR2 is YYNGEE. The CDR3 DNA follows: TGTGCCAGCAGCGCATCAGAAGAAAGGGGCTACACCTTC. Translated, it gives CASSASEERGYTF.

In DNA, the CDR3 is TGTGCCAGCAGCGTAGGGGGACAGGGACAATCTGGAAACACCATATATTTT. Protein: CASSVGGQGQSGNTIYF. The V call is TRBV9, the J call TRBJ1-3; 9 nucleotides match TRBD1. The CDR3 has 17 amino acids. Germline CDR1 reads SGDLS; CDR2 reads YYNGEE. The V segment lost 0 bases and the J segment 1 base; nucleotides outside the gene matches: 5.

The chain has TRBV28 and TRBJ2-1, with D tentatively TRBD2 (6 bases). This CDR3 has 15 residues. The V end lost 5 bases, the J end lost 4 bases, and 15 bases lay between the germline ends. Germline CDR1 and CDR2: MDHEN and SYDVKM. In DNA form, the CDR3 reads TGTGCCAGCAGTATCTCGGTGCGGGAATACAATGAGCAGTTCTTC. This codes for CASSISVREYNEQFF.

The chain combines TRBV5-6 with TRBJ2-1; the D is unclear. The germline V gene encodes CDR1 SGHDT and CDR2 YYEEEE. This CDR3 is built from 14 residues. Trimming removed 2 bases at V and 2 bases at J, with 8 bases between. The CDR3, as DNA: TGTGCCAGCAGCTTAATGGTCGCCTACAATGAGCAGTTCTTC. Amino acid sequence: CASSLMVAYNEQFF.

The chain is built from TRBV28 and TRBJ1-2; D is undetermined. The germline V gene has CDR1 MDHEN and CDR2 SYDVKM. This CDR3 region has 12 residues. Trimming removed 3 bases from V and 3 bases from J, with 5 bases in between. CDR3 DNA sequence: TGTGCCAGCAGTTTGGGTGACTATGGCTACACCTTC. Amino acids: CASSLGDYGYTF.

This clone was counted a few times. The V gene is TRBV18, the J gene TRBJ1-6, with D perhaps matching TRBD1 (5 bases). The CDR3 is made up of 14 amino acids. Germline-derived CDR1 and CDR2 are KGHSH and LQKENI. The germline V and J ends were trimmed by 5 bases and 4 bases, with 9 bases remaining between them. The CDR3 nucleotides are TGTGCCAGCTCATCAGGGACGTATAATTCACCCCTCCACTTT. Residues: CASSSGTYNSPLHF.

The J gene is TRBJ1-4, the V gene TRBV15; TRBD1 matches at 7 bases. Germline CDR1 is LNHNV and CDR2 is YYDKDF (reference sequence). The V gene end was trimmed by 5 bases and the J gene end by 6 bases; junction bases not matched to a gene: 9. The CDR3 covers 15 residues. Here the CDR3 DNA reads TGTGCCACCAGCGAACCGACAGGGATTGATGAAAAACTGTTTTTT. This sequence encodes CATSEPTGIDEKLFF.

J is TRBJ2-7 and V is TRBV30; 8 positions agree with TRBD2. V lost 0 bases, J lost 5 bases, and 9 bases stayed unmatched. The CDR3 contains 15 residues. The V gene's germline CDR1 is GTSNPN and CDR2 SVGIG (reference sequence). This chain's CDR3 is CAWSVRGGRFHEQYF. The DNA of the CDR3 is TGTGCCTGGAGTGTAAGGGGCGGGAGGTTCCACGAGCAGTACTTC. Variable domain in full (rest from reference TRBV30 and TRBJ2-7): SQTIHQWPATLVQPVGSPLSLECTVEGTSNPNLYWYRQAAGRGLQLLFYSVGIGQISSEVPQNLSASRPQDRQFILSSKKLLLSDSGFYLCAWSVRGGRFHEQYFGPGTRLTVT.

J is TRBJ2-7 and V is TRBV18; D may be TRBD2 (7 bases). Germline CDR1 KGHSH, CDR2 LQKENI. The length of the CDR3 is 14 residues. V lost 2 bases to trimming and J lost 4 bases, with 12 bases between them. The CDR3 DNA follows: TGTGCCAGCTCACCAAGGGGGGGTGGTTACGAGCAGTACTTC. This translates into CASSPRGGGYEQYF.